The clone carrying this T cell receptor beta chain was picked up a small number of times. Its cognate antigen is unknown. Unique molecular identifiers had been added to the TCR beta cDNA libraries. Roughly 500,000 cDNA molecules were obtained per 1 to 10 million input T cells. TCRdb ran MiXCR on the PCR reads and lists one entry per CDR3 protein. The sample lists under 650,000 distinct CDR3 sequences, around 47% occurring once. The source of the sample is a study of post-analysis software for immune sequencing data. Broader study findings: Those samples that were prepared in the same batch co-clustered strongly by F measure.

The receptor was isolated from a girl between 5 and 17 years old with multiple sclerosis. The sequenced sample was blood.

The chain's CDR3 is CASSTRQEARQYF. The CDR3 region has the DNA TGTGCCAGCAGCACACGACAGGAGGCTCGTCAGTACTTC. The chain couples TRBV7-6 to TRBJ2-4; TRBD1 might be the D (6 bases). CDR1 and CDR2 (germline): SGHVS, FNYEAQ. The germline V and J ends were trimmed by 5 bases and 12 bases, with 17 bases remaining between them. The CDR3 covers 13 residues.